The 22 T cell receptor beta chains given below trace back to one sample, sequenced in a study of HIV-infected patients and healthy controls. Alpha and beta constant-region primers primed reverse transcription of 400 to 500 ng RNA. Alpha and beta chain libraries were made separately by chain-specific third strand synthesis with multiplexing indices. MiXCR, run by TCRdb on the 5' RACE reads, gives a single entry per CDR3 protein. The sample records some 4,800 distinct CDR3 sequences, around 5.9% being singletons. Roughly three months, about 14 weeks, into antiretroviral therapy, follow-up blood was collected. No cell fractionation was done, so the repertoire covers all unsorted peripheral blood T cells. The sequences come from blood, collected during antiretroviral therapy. Source of these receptors: an adult with HIV infection.

In its sample, this clonotype was seen a few times. This chain joins TRBV6-1 and TRBJ1-4; D is unclear. The germline CDR1 and CDR2 sequences are MNHNS and SASEGT. The V and J ends lost 2 bases and 7 bases respectively, with 17 bases between them. The CDR3 sequence is 16 residues long. CDR3 DNA sequence: TGTGCCAGCAGTGAATTCCCGACCGCGACGGGTGAAAAACTGTTTTTT. Translated: CASSEFPTATGEKLFF.

The chain joins TRBV6-5 to TRBJ2-1; TRBD1 is a possible D gene (6 bases). This CDR3 has 14 amino acids. The germline gives CDR1 MNHEY, CDR2 SVGAGI. V shed 2 bases and J shed 3 bases, with 8 bases lying between them. The CDR3 DNA sequence: TGTGCCAGCAGTTACCGGGACAACTACAATGAGCAGTTCTTC. It specifies CASSYRDNYNEQFF.

This clonotype was counted many times. The chain joins TRBV7-2 to TRBJ2-1; TRBD2 might be the D (7 bases). Germline V gene sequence: CDR1 SGHTA, CDR2 FQGNSA. V was shortened by 3 bases and J by 6 bases, with 15 bases between the two germline ends. The CDR3 sequence is 15 residues long. The CDR3 reads CASSFGGGRFNEQFF. The CDR3 DNA reads TGTGCCAGCAGCTTTGGGGGGGGGCGATTCAATGAGCAGTTCTTC.

This clonotype was recorded at least ten times. V is TRBV7-2 and J is TRBJ2-3; 14 nucleotides match TRBD2. The CDR3 is made up of 16 amino acids. The V and J ends lost 6 bases and 5 bases, in that order; junction bases with no gene match: 7. Per germline, CDR1 SGHTA and CDR2 FQGNSA. The CDR3 region is CASRRTSGRFGDTQYF. The CDR3 DNA is TGTGCCAGCAGAAGGACTAGCGGGAGGTTCGGAGATACGCAGTATTTT.

This clonotype is labeled as medium-sized. The V gene is TRBV5-1, the J gene TRBJ2-7, with D perhaps given as TRBD1 or TRBD2 (6 bases each). With 0 bases removed from V and 0 bases from J, the gap between germline ends came to 10 bases. The CDR3 consists of 15 residues. The V gene's germline CDR1 is SGHRS and CDR2 YFSETQ. CDR3 DNA sequence: TGCGCCAGCAGCTTGGCGGGGGACAACTCCTACGAGCAGTACTTC. This gives the protein CASSLAGDNSYEQYF. Full variable domain (outside the CDR3, taken from reference TRBV5-1 and TRBJ2-7): KAGVTQTPRYLIKTRGQQVTLSCSPISGHRSVSWYQQTPGQGLQFLFEYFSETQRNKGNFPGRFSGRQFSNSRSEMNVSTLELGDSALYLCASSLAGDNSYEQYFGPGTRLTVT.

This clonotype is categorized as medium-sized. V usage is TRBV7-3 and J usage is TRBJ1-1; no definite D call. Between the trimmed V and J ends, which lost 5 bases and 1 base, there was a span of 11 bases. The CDR3 runs to 14 residues. CDR1 is SGHTA and CDR2 is FQGTGA in the germline V gene. CDR3 region: CASSPDPANTEAFF. In DNA, the CDR3 is TGTGCCAGCAGCCCCGACCCGGCGAACACTGAAGCTTTCTTT.

By sample fraction, this clonotype is medium-sized (0.01 to 0.1%). The J gene is TRBJ2-1, the V gene TRBV6-2 or TRBV6-3; 7 bases line up with TRBD1. There are 15 residues in the CDR3. V lost 5 bases to trimming and J lost 5 bases; unmatched junction nucleotides: 9. Germline V gives CDR1 MNHEY, CDR2 SVGEGT. CDR3 sequence: CASSPYRGDNNEQFF. As DNA, the CDR3 is TGTGCCAGCAGTCCATACAGGGGAGATAACAATGAGCAGTTCTTC.

By share, this clonotype ranks as medium-sized. The V gene is TRBV7-8, the J gene TRBJ1-5; 8 positions match TRBD1. CDR1 and CDR2 from the germline V gene are SGHVS and FQNEAQ. CDR3 size: 14 residues. Trimming at V came to 5 bases and at J to 6 bases, leaving 6 bases not matched to a gene. Here the CDR3 DNA reads TGTGCCAGCAGCACCAGGGGGCTGGGTCAGCCCCAGCATTTT. Its translation: CASSTRGLGQPQHF.

By sample fraction, this clonotype is medium-sized. V and J are TRBV14 and TRBJ2-3; D gene uncertain. The CDR3 extends over 13 amino acids. Germline CDR1 and CDR2: SGHDN and FVKESK. Trimming left V 2 bases short and J 2 bases short, with 5 bases between. CDR3 sequence (DNA): TGTGCCAGCAGCCAACGTTTCACAGATACGCAGTATTTT. Amino acids: CASSQRFTDTQYF. The whole variable domain, filled in from reference TRBV14 and TRBJ2-3, reads EAGVTQFPSHSVIEKGQTVTLRCDPISGHDNLYWYRRVMGKEIKFLLHFVKESKQDESGMPNNRFLAERTGGTYSTLKVQPAELEDSGVYFCASSQRFTDTQYFGPGTRLTVL.

This clonotype is labeled as medium-sized. This chain joins TRBV20-1 and TRBJ1-2; D perhaps matches TRBD1 (6 bases). The CDR3 covers 15 residues. The V end was cut by 2 bases, the J end by 1 base, with 14 bases between. Germline V gene lookup returns CDR1 DFQATT and CDR2 SNEGSKA (reference sequence). Here the CDR3 reads CSARSRQESNYGYTF. The CDR3 DNA follows: TGCAGTGCTAGAAGCAGACAGGAGAGTAACTATGGCTACACCTTC.

This clonotype was detected ten times or more. The chain couples TRBV18 to TRBJ1-1; D remains unclear. This CDR3 comprises 13 residues. Germline loops: CDR1 KGHSH, CDR2 LQKENI. Trimming pared 0 bases from V and 8 bases from J, leaving 10 bases between. The CDR3 protein is CASSPPGSSEAFF. The CDR3 nucleotides read TGTGCCAGCTCACCACCGGGGTCATCAGAAGCTTTCTTT.

This clonotype was detected a few times. The chain combines TRBV28 with TRBJ2-3, with 9 positions matching TRBD1. CDR3 length: 15 residues. V lost 6 bases and J lost 0; bases outside the gene matches: 4. Germline CDR1 and CDR2: MDHEN and SYDVKM. The CDR3 protein is CASSLQGASTDTQYF. CDR3 sequence (DNA): TGTGCCAGCAGCCTACAGGGGGCCAGCACAGATACGCAGTATTTT. Full variable domain (outside the CDR3, taken from reference TRBV28 and TRBJ2-3): DVKVTQSSRYLVKRTGEKVFLECVQDMDHENMFWYRQDPGLGLRLIYFSYDVKMKEKGDIPEGYSVSREKKERFSLILESASTNQTSMYLCASSLQGASTDTQYFGPGTRLTVL.

In its sample, this clonotype is medium-sized. This chain uses TRBV6-2 or TRBV6-3 with TRBJ2-1; a possible D gene is TRBD1 (5 bases). With 6 bases removed from V and 0 bases from J, the gap between germline ends came to 15 bases. The CDR3 consists of 16 residues. CDR1 and CDR2 from the germline V gene are MNHEY and SVGEGT. The CDR3 coding sequence is TGTGCCAGCAGAATTCAGGGTCTCCGCTCCTACAATGAGCAGTTCTTC. Encoded protein: CASRIQGLRSYNEQFF.

By sample share, this clonotype is medium-sized. The CDR3: CAISEADTSYEQYF. CDR3 DNA: TGTGCCATCAGTGAGGCAGATACCAGCTACGAGCAGTACTTC. This chain uses TRBV10-3 with TRBJ2-7; D not resolved. V lost 2 bases and J lost 3, with 11 bases in between. Germline CDR1 is ENHRY and CDR2 is SYGVKD. The CDR3 runs 14 residues.

Ten or more counts support this clonotype. The J gene is TRBJ1-1, the V gene TRBV5-4, with D tentatively TRBD1 (6 bases). This CDR3 contains 15 residues. Germline CDR1 is SGHNT and CDR2 is YYREEE (reference sequence). Trimming removed 3 bases from V and 4 bases from J, with 16 bases in between. The CDR3 protein is CASSWGGGRGTEAFF. DNA for the CDR3: TGTGCCAGCAGCTGGGGAGGGGGGCGCGGCACTGAAGCTTTCTTT. Full variable domain (missing parts from reference TRBV5-4 and TRBJ1-1): ETGVTQSPTHLIKTRGQQVTLRCSSQSGHNTVSWYQQALGQGPQFIFQYYREEENGRGNFPPRFSGLQFPNYSSELNVNALELDDSALYLCASSWGGGRGTEAFFGQGTRLTVV.

This clonotype occurred many times. The chain couples TRBV5-1 to TRBJ2-7, with D possibly matching TRBD1 (5 bases). CDR1 is SGHRS and CDR2 is YFSETQ in the germline V gene. CDR3 length: 14 amino acids. Trimming took 1 base from V and 6 from J, leaving 14 bases between them. The CDR3 loop reads CASSLTPGLGEQYF. Here the CDR3 DNA reads TGCGCCAGCAGCTTGACTCCAGGGTTGGGCGAGCAGTACTTC.

In its sample, this clonotype ranks as medium-sized. The rearrangement joins TRBV30 to TRBJ1-5, with D unclear. The CDR3 length is 13 residues. Per germline, CDR1 GTSNPN and CDR2 SVGIG (reference sequence). Trimming stripped 0 bases from V and 5 bases from J, with 8 bases between. This CDR3 is CAWSVSVDQPQHF. Here the CDR3 DNA reads TGTGCCTGGAGTGTAAGTGTGGATCAGCCCCAGCATTTT.

Within the sample, this clonotype is medium-sized (0.01 to 0.1%). The chain uses TRBV20-1 and TRBJ2-7; D not resolved. The germline CDR1 and CDR2 sequences are DFQATT and SNEGSKA (reference sequence). Trimming stripped 5 bases from V and 3 bases from J, with 8 bases between. The CDR3 is 11 residues long. In DNA form, the CDR3 reads TGCAGTGCTTCAAACCTCTACGAGCAGTACTTC. It is translated as CSASNLYEQYF.

The genes are TRBV7-9 and TRBJ2-5, with D maybe TRBD2 (5 bases). Germline V gene data show CDR1 as SEHNR and CDR2 as FQNEAQ (reference sequence). Between the trimmed V and J ends, which lost 1 base and 5 bases, there was a span of 20 bases. The CDR3 is made up of 17 amino acids. The CDR3 here is CASSLVSPRSGLETQYF. CDR3 in DNA: TGTGCCAGCAGCTTAGTGTCCCCAAGATCAGGACTCGAGACCCAGTACTTC.

In its sample, this clonotype ranks as medium-sized. The V and J genes are TRBV27 and TRBJ1-5; D remains unclear. The CDR3 contains 11 residues. Germline V CDR1 and CDR2: MNHEY, SMNVEV (reference sequence). The V gene lost 3 bases and the J gene lost 7 bases, with 4 bases spanning the gap. CDR3 DNA sequence: TGTGCCAGCAGTTTGAGACAGCCCCAGCATTTT. The encoded protein is CASSLRQPQHF.

In its sample, this clonotype ranks as medium-sized. The rearrangement links TRBV28 to TRBJ2-5; 9 nucleotides match TRBD1. The CDR3 consists of 17 residues. V shed 6 bases, J shed 6 bases, and the junction held 17 bases outside the gene matches. Germline-derived CDR1 and CDR2 are MDHEN and SYDVKM. CDR3 nucleotide sequence: TGTGCCAGCAGGACGGGACAGGGCCTTCTGAAGGAGAAGACCCAGTACTTC. Translation: CASRTGQGLLKEKTQYF.

The CDR3 DNA is TGTGCCAGCAGTAAGAACGGACAGGGGGCTGACGAGCAGTACTTC. Its translation is CASSKNGQGADEQYF. V gene TRBV2 combines with J gene TRBJ2-7; TRBD1 matches 11 bases. The CDR3 runs 15 residues. Germline loops: CDR1 SNHLY, CDR2 FYNNEI. Trimming at V came to 5 bases and at J to 5 bases, leaving 8 bases not matched to a gene.